This T cell receptor (beta chain) stems from a study of blood T cell repertoires in COVID-19. While infection was still active, Seattle patients were enrolled and then followed longitudinally. This CDR3 has 16 residues. Per germline, CDR1 MGHRA and CDR2 YSYEKL. V was clipped by 4 bases and J by 0 bases, with 14 bases between them. Original methodology: The authors estimated nucleated cell counts from reference gene primer amplification. Clones were sequenced by immunoSEQ multiplex PCR, and TCRdb holds only the in-frame ones, with some missing. V and J calls and clone size follow that table, whereas D and trimming were derived from the DNA. The data hold around 150,000 clones, with roughly 82% observed a single time.

This receptor was obtained from a woman between 40 and 55 years old with COVID-19, enrolled during active disease. Sequencing input: peripheral blood. The chain combines TRBV4-1 with TRBJ2-3; D ambiguous. The DNA for the CDR3 is TGCGCCAGCAGCCCCAGCGCTGTTACTAGCACAGATACGCAGTATTTT. Translation: CASSPSAVTSTDTQYF.